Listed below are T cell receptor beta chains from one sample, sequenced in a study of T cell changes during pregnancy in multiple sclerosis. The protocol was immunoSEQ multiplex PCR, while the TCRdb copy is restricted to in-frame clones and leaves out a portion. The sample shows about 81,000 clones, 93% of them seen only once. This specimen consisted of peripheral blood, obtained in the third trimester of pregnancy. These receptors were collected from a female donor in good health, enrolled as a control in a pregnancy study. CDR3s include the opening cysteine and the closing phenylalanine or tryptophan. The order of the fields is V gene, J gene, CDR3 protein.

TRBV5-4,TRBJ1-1,CASSLPRTGNTEAFF
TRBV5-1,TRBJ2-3,CASYRDRGSTDTQYF
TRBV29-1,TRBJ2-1,CSAPEGARYNEQFF
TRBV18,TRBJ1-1,CASSAMNTEAFF
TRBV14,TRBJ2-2,CASSDNRKNTGELFF
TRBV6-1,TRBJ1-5,CASIPTGSNQPQHF
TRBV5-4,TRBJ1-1,CASLPGQGLVNTEAFF
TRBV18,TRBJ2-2,CASSPERSGAGGELFF
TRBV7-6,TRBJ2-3,CASSLASSGGTRTDTQYF
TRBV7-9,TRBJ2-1,CASSLAGVPSNEQFF
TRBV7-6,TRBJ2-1,CASSLLSPSYNEQFF